This T cell receptor (beta chain) came from a study of cytomegalovirus exposure and HLA in healthy donors. 60 Vbeta and 13 Jbeta primers were used in PCR. Generated by immunoSEQ multiplex PCR, the TCRdb table keeps only in-frame clones and is missing some. The data hold 65,000 to 75,000 clones, with about 73% observed a single time. This CDR3 has 14 residues. Trimming took 4 bases from V and 0 from J, leaving 9 bases between them. Germline CDR1 reads SGHDT; CDR2 reads YYEEEE. This clone was observed a handful of times. This chain uses TRBV5-6 with TRBJ2-3; perhaps TRBD1 as D (5 bases). The sequenced sample was PBMCs. The origin of this receptor is a woman aged 55-69 years in good health and CMV-seropositive. CDR3 coding DNA: TGTGCCAGCAGCAGGGGAATTAGCACAGATACGCAGTATTTT. Encoded protein: CASSRGISTDTQYF.